The 32 T cell receptor beta chains reported below all come from one sample, sequenced in a study of cytotoxic CD8 clonotypes in ibrutinib-treated CLL. Profiled with immunoSEQ multiplex PCR; TCRdb holds only in-frame clones, not every one. The repertoire holds about 300,000 clones, approximately 76% seen once, with about 5.7% in the top ten. Sequenced material: PBMCs, taken at disease progression, from a patient treated with ibrutinib. Receptors originate from a human donor with chronic lymphocytic leukemia.

For the CDR3, the DNA is TGTGCCAGCAGCTTACTGGGACAGGGGGCGGAAAAACTGTTTTTT. Translating gives CASSLLGQGAEKLFF. The rearrangement uses TRBV5-6 and TRBJ1-4; TRBD1 matches at 12 bases. Germline V CDR1 and CDR2: SGHDT, YYEEEE. V dropped 2 bases and J dropped 8; count of bases not matched to a gene: 4. This CDR3 region has 15 residues.

This clone was detected only once. This rearrangement joins TRBV19 to TRBJ1-5; D remains ambiguous. The V gene lost 5 bases and the J gene lost 3 bases, with 2 bases spanning the gap. This CDR3 is 11 amino acids long. Germline V gives CDR1 LNHDA, CDR2 SQIVND (reference sequence). CDR3 coding DNA: TGTGCCAGTAGTGACAATCAGCCCCAGCATTTT. It encodes CASSDNQPQHF.

The V and J genes are TRBV5-6 and TRBJ2-3, with D unclear. CDR1 is SGHDT and CDR2 is YYEEEE in the germline V gene. CDR3 size: 13 residues. V lost 0 bases to trimming and J lost 8 bases, with 10 bases between them. As DNA, the CDR3 is TGTGCCAGCAGCTTGGGGTTCGCATCTACGCAGTATTTT. It codes for CASSLGFASTQYF.

The chain links TRBV7-3 to TRBJ1-1; D is possibly TRBD1 (6 bases). The CDR3 is 15 residues long. Germline V lookup: CDR1 SGHTA, CDR2 FQGTGA. V was pared by 5 bases and J by 0 bases, with 13 bases between. The CDR3 DNA is TGTGCCAGCAGCAAAAACACAGGGATGAACACTGAAGCTTTCTTT. It is translated as CASSKNTGMNTEAFF.

The chain combines TRBV2 with TRBJ2-4; D not certain. V was clipped by 7 bases and J by 9 bases, with 10 bases between them. The CDR3 consists of 11 residues. CDR1 SNHLY and CDR2 FYNNEI come from the germline V gene. This chain's CDR3 is CASTTGTIQYF. CDR3 nucleotide sequence: TGTGCCAGCACGACCGGCACCATTCAGTACTTC.

Regarding this clone: This sample also contains other DNA sequences that code for the same CDR3. The gene calls are TRBV5-1 and TRBJ2-7; D unclear. Germline V gene sequence: CDR1 SGHRS, CDR2 YFSETQ. The CDR3 has 14 residues. V lost 0 bases and J 0 bases, leaving 7 bases between the germline ends. The CDR3 DNA follows: TGCGCCAGCAGCTTGGGTGGAAGCTCCTACGAGCAGTACTTC. Its translation is CASSLGGSSYEQYF.

This chain uses TRBV7-9 with TRBJ1-1; D uncertain. The CDR3 covers 13 residues. The germline V gene has CDR1 SEHNR and CDR2 FQNEAQ (reference sequence). The V gene lost 5 bases and the J gene lost 6 bases, with 13 bases spanning the gap. CDR3 amino acids: CASSPRPRAEAFF. CDR3 nucleotides: TGTGCCAGCAGCCCCCGTCCGAGGGCTGAAGCTTTCTTT.

V gene TRBV27 combines with J gene TRBJ2-7; tentatively, D is TRBD1 or TRBD2 (5 bases each). V was trimmed by 3 bases and J by 2 bases, leaving 14 bases between them. Germline CDR1 is MNHEY and CDR2 is SMNVEV (reference sequence). The CDR3 runs to 15 residues. The CDR3 coding sequence is TGTGCCAGCAGTTTCCTCCCGGGACGGGCCTACGAGCAGTACTTC. Translation: CASSFLPGRAYEQYF.

The chain uses TRBV6-4 and TRBJ1-6, with 10 bases matching TRBD1. Per the germline V gene, CDR1 is MRHNA and CDR2 is SNTAGT. This CDR3 spans 17 amino acids. Trimming took 8 bases from V and 6 from J; bases not matched to a gene: 13. CDR3 coding DNA: TGTGCCAGCTCCGGGACAGGGGACAAATTAAGTAATTCACCCCTCCACTTT. Its protein product is CASSGTGDKLSNSPLHF.

The chain uses TRBV19 and TRBJ2-7; D is undetermined. Trimming removed 1 base from V and 4 bases from J, with 8 bases in between. Germline V gives CDR1 LNHDA, CDR2 SQIVND (reference sequence). The CDR3 consists of 13 residues. CDR3 region: CASSIVVEYEQYF. DNA of the CDR3: TGTGCCAGTAGTATAGTTGTCGAGTACGAGCAGTACTTC.

This clone has just a few counts. The chain uses TRBV6-5 and TRBJ2-7; D not resolved. V lost 2 bases and J lost 5, with 16 bases in between. CDR3 length: 15 residues. Germline lookup yields CDR1 MNHEY and CDR2 SVGAGI. The CDR3 DNA is TGTGCCAGCAGTTACAGTGCTTGGGGTGTAAACGAGCAGTACTTC. Its protein is CASSYSAWGVNEQYF.

The count of this clone is one. The gene calls are TRBV28 and TRBJ2-3; D is possibly TRBD1 (5 bases). Germline CDR1 is MDHEN and CDR2 is SYDVKM. The CDR3 spans 14 residues. Trimming cost V 5 bases and J 4 bases, with 13 bases left between them. The CDR3 spells CASSPDRTSDTQYF. DNA of the CDR3: TGTGCCAGCAGTCCTGACAGAACGTCAGATACGCAGTATTTT. Complete variable domain (other parts from reference TRBV28 and TRBJ2-3): DVKVTQSSRYLVKRTGEKVFLECVQDMDHENMFWYRQDPGLGLRLIYFSYDVKMKEKGDIPEGYSVSREKKERFSLILESASTNQTSMYLCASSPDRTSDTQYFGPGTRLTVL.

This clone was observed once. V usage is TRBV27 and J usage is TRBJ1-5; TRBD1 is a possible D gene (5 bases). Per germline, CDR1 MNHEY and CDR2 SMNVEV (reference sequence). The CDR3 has 16 residues. Trimming removed 4 bases from V and 6 bases from J, with 19 bases in between. Here the CDR3 DNA reads TGTGCCAGCAGTTCCATAACAGTAAGGGGATCTCAGCCCCAGCATTTT. Translated: CASSSITVRGSQPQHF.

This chain uses TRBV4-1 with TRBJ1-1; the D is unclear. The CDR3 length is 12 residues. Germline CDR1 reads MGHRA; CDR2 reads YSYEKL. Between the trimmed V and J ends, which lost 6 bases and 1 base, there was a span of 6 bases. Here the CDR3 reads CASSPGNTEAFF. CDR3 DNA sequence: TGCGCCAGCAGTCCAGGGAACACTGAAGCTTTCTTT.

The chain combines TRBV6-1 with TRBJ2-7; TRBD1 agrees at 7 bases. CDR3 length: 13 residues. Trimming cost V 8 bases and J 7 bases; bases outside gene matches: 11. Germline-derived CDR1 and CDR2 are MNHNS and SASEGT. This CDR3 reads CASGTTGLGEQYF. CDR3 nucleotide sequence: TGTGCCAGCGGAACGACAGGGCTTGGGGAGCAGTACTTC.

V usage is TRBV5-1 and J usage is TRBJ2-3; D is ambiguous. From germline, CDR1 is SGHRS and CDR2 YFSETQ. Trimming stripped 3 bases from V and 0 bases from J, with 11 bases between. The CDR3 covers 15 residues. CDR3 amino acids: CASSSPEKSTDTQYF. The CDR3 DNA reads as TGCGCCAGCAGCTCCCCGGAAAAAAGCACAGATACGCAGTATTTT.

The chain joins TRBV19 to TRBJ1-5; D call uncertain. The V end lost 6 bases, the J end lost 7 bases, and 16 bases lay between the germline ends. The CDR3 runs 14 residues. Germline values: CDR1 LNHDA, CDR2 SQIVND (reference sequence). CDR3 protein: CASSQLGSGQPQHF. Here the CDR3 DNA reads TGTGCCAGTAGCCAACTAGGGTCGGGACAGCCCCAGCATTTT. Variable domain in full (rest from reference TRBV19 and TRBJ1-5): DGGITQSPKYLFRKEGQNVTLSCEQNLNHDAMYWYRQDPGQGLRLIYYSQIVNDFQKGDIAEGYSVSREKKESFPLTVTSAQKNPTAFYLCASSQLGSGQPQHFGDGTRLSIL.

The rearrangement joins TRBV11-2 to TRBJ2-7; possibly TRBD2 for D (5 bases). V dropped 4 bases and J dropped 3 bases, with 13 bases sitting between them. CDR3 length equals 14 residues. The germline gives CDR1 SGHAT, CDR2 FQNNGV. CDR3 nucleotides: TGTGCCAGCAGCTCAAGTCCGGGGATCTACGAGCAGTACTTC. Residues: CASSSSPGIYEQYF.

The V call is TRBV27, the J call TRBJ1-2; a weak D match, TRBD1 (6 bases). Germline V gene data show CDR1 as MNHEY and CDR2 as SMNVEV (reference sequence). The CDR3 runs 13 residues. Deletions cut 5 bases from V and 6 bases from J, with 13 bases between. The CDR3 sequence: CASSAHRANGYTF. CDR3 sequence (DNA): TGTGCCAGCAGTGCCCACAGGGCCAATGGCTACACCTTC.

A few counts support this clone. The rearrangement links TRBV28 to TRBJ2-4; a possible D gene is TRBD2 (6 bases). From germline, CDR1 is MDHEN and CDR2 SYDVKM. V was shortened by 4 bases and J by 4 bases, with 17 bases between the two germline ends. This CDR3 contains 16 residues. CDR3 protein: CASSSAWDGRKNIQYF. For the CDR3, the DNA is TGTGCCAGCAGTTCCGCCTGGGATGGGAGGAAAAACATTCAGTACTTC.

The chain uses TRBV28 and TRBJ2-7, with no clear D. The V gene's germline CDR1 is MDHEN and CDR2 SYDVKM. V lost 5 bases and J lost 0, with 11 bases in between. The CDR3 consists of 14 residues. This CDR3 reads CASSAPRSSYEQYF. The CDR3 nucleotides read TGTGCCAGCAGTGCTCCCCGGAGCTCCTACGAGCAGTACTTC. Together with reference TRBV28 and TRBJ2-7, the CDR3 gives the full variable domain: DVKVTQSSRYLVKRTGEKVFLECVQDMDHENMFWYRQDPGLGLRLIYFSYDVKMKEKGDIPEGYSVSREKKERFSLILESASTNQTSMYLCASSAPRSSYEQYFGPGTRLTVT.

V gene TRBV7-2 combines with J gene TRBJ1-2, with D uncertain. CDR3 length: 9 residues. Trimming took off 9 bases at V and 6 bases at J, with 5 bases between the two ends. Looked up from germline, CDR1 is SGHTA and CDR2 is FQGNSA. The CDR3 region is CASGNGYTF. Written as DNA, the CDR3 is TGTGCCAGTGGGAATGGCTACACCTTC.

Only a few counts were recorded for this clone. The V gene is TRBV19, the J gene TRBJ2-7; a weak D match, TRBD2 (6 bases). Germline CDR1 and CDR2: LNHDA and SQIVND (reference sequence). The V end lost 5 bases, the J end lost 0 bases, and 8 bases lay between the germline ends. The CDR3 is 13 amino acids. The DNA for the CDR3 is TGTGCCAGTAGTCGGGGAGGCTCCTACGAGCAGTACTTC. Amino acid sequence: CASSRGGSYEQYF. Filled out from reference TRBV19 and TRBJ2-7, the complete variable domain reads DGGITQSPKYLFRKEGQNVTLSCEQNLNHDAMYWYRQDPGQGLRLIYYSQIVNDFQKGDIAEGYSVSREKKESFPLTVTSAQKNPTAFYLCASSRGGSYEQYFGPGTRLTVT.

V gene TRBV7-3 combines with J gene TRBJ1-3; TRBD1 is a possible D gene (6 bases). This CDR3 region has 15 residues. V was shortened by 1 base and J by 0 bases, with 7 bases between the two germline ends. In germline, CDR1 is SGHTA, CDR2 FQGTGA. The CDR3 bases are TGTGCCAGCAGCTTAATGGGGGCCTCTGGAAACACCATATATTTT. The encoded protein is CASSLMGASGNTIYF.

The chain has TRBV15 and TRBJ1-2; no clear D. The germline V gene has CDR1 LNHNV and CDR2 YYDKDF (reference sequence). V gave up 0 bases and J gave up 3 bases, with 14 bases separating them. The CDR3 is 16 amino acids. The CDR3: CATSRENPSADYGYTF. CDR3 sequence (DNA): TGTGCCACCAGCAGAGAAAACCCATCGGCGGACTATGGCTACACCTTC.

The chain employs TRBV11-2 and TRBJ1-2, with TRBD1 as a possible D gene (5 bases). Trimming took off 5 bases at V and 8 bases at J, with 12 bases between the two ends. The CDR3 extends over 12 amino acids. CDR1 SGHAT and CDR2 FQNNGV come from the germline V gene. CDR3 nucleotides: TGTGCCAGCAGCCCCCGGACATTCGGCTACACCTTC. Protein: CASSPRTFGYTF.

V usage is TRBV4-1 and J usage is TRBJ2-5; D is unresolved. The germline V and J ends were trimmed by 0 bases and 1 base, with 6 bases remaining between them. Germline values: CDR1 MGHRA, CDR2 YSYEKL. This CDR3 is built from 14 residues. The DNA of the CDR3 is TGCGCCAGCAGCCAAGATTTGACCCAAGAGACCCAGTACTTC. This codes for CASSQDLTQETQYF.

The chain couples TRBV19 to TRBJ2-7; tentatively, D is TRBD2 (5 bases). Germline V lookup: CDR1 LNHDA, CDR2 SQIVND (reference sequence). Trimming pared 1 base from V and 5 bases from J, leaving 21 bases between. CDR3 size: 17 residues. The CDR3 is CASSIGYRRGQLDEQYF. The CDR3 coding sequence is TGTGCCAGTAGTATAGGTTACAGACGGGGTCAACTGGACGAGCAGTACTTC.

The rearrangement uses TRBV4-1 and TRBJ1-3; the match to TRBD1 covers 8 bases. Losses at the gene ends were 5 bases for V and 0 bases for J; bases not matched to a gene: 15. CDR3 size: 19 residues. Germline CDR1 reads MGHRA; CDR2 reads YSYEKL. The CDR3, as DNA: TGCGCCAGCAGCACCAGACAGGGGACACTTACGATCTCTGGAAACACCATATATTTT. Its translation: CASSTRQGTLTISGNTIYF.

This clone was counted between two and nine times. The V gene is TRBV19, the J gene TRBJ1-5; D perhaps matches TRBD1 (5 bases). CDR1 is LNHDA and CDR2 is SQIVND in the germline V gene (reference sequence). V was trimmed by 6 bases and J by 6 bases, leaving 12 bases between them. This CDR3 is built from 13 residues. This CDR3 is CASSNTGVQPQHF. Written as DNA, the CDR3 is TGTGCCAGTAGCAACACGGGGGTTCAGCCCCAGCATTTT.

The chain combines TRBV7-2 with TRBJ2-1; D is undetermined. V was shortened by 7 bases and J by 3 bases, with 4 bases between the two germline ends. This CDR3 has 11 residues. Germline V gene lookup returns CDR1 SGHTA and CDR2 FQGNSA. CDR3 loop: CASIYYNEQFF. The CDR3 DNA reads as TGTGCCAGCATCTACTACAATGAGCAGTTCTTC.

This clone was detected only once. This chain connects TRBV10-2 to TRBJ2-7; unclear D gene. V was trimmed by 8 bases and J by 0 bases, leaving 8 bases between them. CDR1 is WSHSY, CDR2 SAAADI, per germline. This CDR3 is 12 amino acids long. DNA of the CDR3: TGCGCCAGCGCCCAAGACTCCTACGAGCAGTACTTC. Its protein is CASAQDSYEQYF.